Presented here are 24 T cell receptor beta chains from one specimen sequenced in a study of neurological immune-mediated disorders. TCRdb re-derived calls from the 5' RACE reads in MiXCR, one entry per CDR3 protein. Among more than 60,000 distinct CDR3 sequences, 3% to 4% were seen once, and the ten largest hold less than 2.5%. The sample was PBMCs. These receptors originate from a woman in her 50s with multiple sclerosis.

This clonotype was seen repeatedly, ten times or more. The chain uses TRBV7-9 and TRBJ1-1, with a tentative D call TRBD1 (5 bases). The CDR3 contains 14 residues. Trimming stripped 5 bases from V and 5 bases from J, with 15 bases between. Germline V gene data show CDR1 as SEHNR and CDR2 as FQNEAQ (reference sequence). The CDR3 DNA reads as TGTGCCAGCAGCCCCGCAGGGTGGGGAACTGAAGCTTTCTTT. Translating it yields CASSPAGWGTEAFF.

The V call is TRBV4-2, the J call TRBJ1-1, with D maybe TRBD1 (5 bases). V lost 3 bases to trimming and J lost 5 bases, with 13 bases between them. This CDR3 has 14 amino acids. Germline lookup yields CDR1 LGHNA and CDR2 YNFKEQ. The chain's CDR3 is CASSQAGHETEAFF. The CDR3 region has the DNA TGTGCCAGCAGCCAGGCCGGACACGAGACTGAAGCTTTCTTT.

This clonotype has a count of ten or more. This chain uses TRBV29-1 with TRBJ2-1; 13 bases are a match to TRBD2. The V and J ends lost 7 bases and 9 bases, in that order; junction bases with no gene match: 6. The germline gives CDR1 SQVTM, CDR2 ANQGSEA. The CDR3 spans 13 residues. The CDR3 sequence is CSAGLAGESEQFF. For the CDR3, the DNA is TGCAGCGCTGGACTAGCGGGAGAGAGTGAGCAGTTCTTC.

V usage is TRBV7-2 and J usage is TRBJ1-2, with D possibly matching TRBD1 (5 bases). CDR1 and CDR2 from the germline V gene are SGHTA and FQGNSA. The CDR3 totals 17 residues. The germline V and J ends were trimmed by 5 bases and 0 bases, with 19 bases remaining between them. This chain's CDR3 is CASSPTVGGKANYGYTF. The CDR3 nucleotides are TGTGCCAGCAGCCCAACCGTGGGGGGAAAAGCTAACTATGGCTACACCTTC.

This clonotype was counted a few times. CDR3 bases: TGTGCCAGCAGCCAGGGACTAGCGGGCGGGGAGCAGTTCTTC. It specifies CASSQGLAGGEQFF. The rearrangement links TRBV12-3 or TRBV12-4 to TRBJ2-1; 12 bases fit TRBD2. The CDR3 has 14 amino acids. V lost 6 bases and J lost 10; bases outside the gene matches: 7.

This clonotype has at least ten counts. The gene calls are TRBV6-5 and TRBJ2-1, with D perhaps TRBD2 (6 bases). There are 15 residues in the CDR3. Germline V gene sequence: CDR1 MNHEY, CDR2 SVGAGI. V was pared by 5 bases and J by 4 bases, with 15 bases between. In nucleotides, the CDR3 is TGTGCCAGCAGTCTCGGGGTAGCGGCGTACAATGAGCAGTTCTTC. Translated: CASSLGVAAYNEQFF.

This clonotype was seen ten or more times. The chain combines TRBV20-1 with TRBJ2-2, with a tentative D call TRBD1 (5 bases). The germline V gene has CDR1 DFQATT and CDR2 SNEGSKA (reference sequence). The CDR3 contains 14 residues. Deletions cut 0 bases from V and 1 base from J, with 6 bases between. DNA for the CDR3: TGCAGTGCTAGAGATCAGGGGAACACCGGGGAGCTGTTTTTT. Translation: CSARDQGNTGELFF.

This clonotype has just a few counts. J is TRBJ2-3 and V is TRBV5-6; D is ambiguous. Germline V gene sequence: CDR1 SGHDT, CDR2 YYEEEE. V gave up 4 bases and J gave up 0 bases, with 15 bases separating them. CDR3 length equals 16 residues. CDR3 DNA: TGTGCCAGCAGCGCCCTCGGAGTAGGGAGCACAGATACGCAGTATTTT. It translates to CASSALGVGSTDTQYF.

V usage is TRBV27 and J usage is TRBJ2-1, with unresolved D. From germline, CDR1 is MNHEY and CDR2 SMNVEV (reference sequence). There are 14 residues in the CDR3. V lost 4 bases, J lost 3 bases, and 10 bases lay in between. CDR3 protein: CASSSVRIYNEQFF. The CDR3, as DNA: TGTGCCAGCAGTTCGGTTAGAATCTACAATGAGCAGTTCTTC.

This clonotype was counted many times. This chain links TRBV5-1 with TRBJ1-5; 8 bases match TRBD1. Germline V gene sequence: CDR1 SGHRS, CDR2 YFSETQ. This CDR3 is built from 16 residues. The ends lost 3 bases at V and 0 bases at J; junction bases unmatched: 5. DNA for the CDR3: TGCGCCAGCAGCTGGGGGACAGGAAATAGCAATCAGCCCCAGCATTTT. This codes for CASSWGTGNSNQPQHF. Full variable domain (missing parts from reference TRBV5-1 and TRBJ1-5): KAGVTQTPRYLIKTRGQQVTLSCSPISGHRSVSWYQQTPGQGLQFLFEYFSETQRNKGNFPGRFSGRQFSNSRSEMNVSTLELGDSALYLCASSWGTGNSNQPQHFGDGTRLSIL.

This clonotype has a count of ten or more. The chain has TRBV3-1 and TRBJ2-1; 10 bases fit TRBD2. The CDR3 length is 15 residues. Per germline, CDR1 LGHDT and CDR2 YNNKEL (reference sequence). V trimming: 4 bases; J trimming: 4 bases; junction bases outside the gene matches: 4. The CDR3 region is CASSRPSGSYNEQFF. The CDR3 coding sequence is TGTGCCAGCAGCCGGCCTAGCGGGAGTTACAATGAGCAGTTCTTC.

The chain uses TRBV20-1 and TRBJ2-3; 10 bases are a match to TRBD2. The CDR3 has 16 amino acids. V dropped 3 bases and J dropped 8; count of bases not matched to a gene: 14. Germline values: CDR1 DFQATT, CDR2 SNEGSKA (reference sequence). CDR3 region: CSARVSGRIIERTQYF. The CDR3 DNA is TGCAGTGCTAGGGTTAGCGGGAGGATAATTGAACGTACGCAGTATTTT.

This clonotype has more than one count but fewer than ten. The chain couples TRBV7-9 to TRBJ1-4; weak D call: TRBD1 (5 bases). Trimming removed 5 bases from V and 11 bases from J, with 9 bases in between. Germline values: CDR1 SEHNR, CDR2 FQNEAQ (reference sequence). The CDR3 spans 11 residues. The CDR3 sequence: CASSPGGKLFF. CDR3 coding DNA: TGTGCCAGCAGCCCCGGGGGGAAACTGTTTTTT.

This clonotype has at least ten counts. The chain couples TRBV2 to TRBJ1-4, with D maybe TRBD1 (5 bases). CDR3 length: 14 residues. Per the germline V gene, CDR1 is SNHLY and CDR2 is FYNNEI. Trimming stripped 6 bases from V and 8 bases from J, with 16 bases between. Written as DNA, the CDR3 is TGTGCCAGCAGACTGAGGGACGGAACCGAAAAACTGTTTTTT. Translating it yields CASRLRDGTEKLFF.

This clonotype was picked up many times. The rearrangement uses TRBV2 and TRBJ2-7, with 8 nucleotides matching TRBD1. The CDR3 has 15 residues. V was pared by 6 bases and J by 0 bases, with 7 bases of the junction left unmatched. Germline CDR1 and CDR2: SNHLY and FYNNEI. CDR3 protein: CASRDPTGASYEQYF. CDR3 coding DNA: TGTGCCAGCAGAGATCCGACAGGGGCCTCCTACGAGCAGTACTTC.

This clonotype was picked up many times. The chain employs TRBV20-1 and TRBJ2-7, with 7 bases aligning to TRBD1. Germline CDR1 and CDR2: DFQATT and SNEGSKA (reference sequence). The trim removed 2 bases at V and 6 bases at J, leaving 7 bases unmatched. This CDR3 has 13 amino acids. This CDR3 is CSARRLTGTEQYF. CDR3 bases: TGCAGTGCTAGACGCCTGACAGGGACCGAGCAGTACTTC.

This clonotype was detected ten times or more. The chain is built from TRBV30 and TRBJ2-1, with D tentatively TRBD1 or TRBD2 (5 bases each). The CDR3 loop spans 14 amino acids. The V gene's germline CDR1 is GTSNPN and CDR2 SVGIG (reference sequence). The CDR3, as DNA: TGTGCGTCCGGGACCCTCAGCTCCTACAATGAGCAGTTCTTC. Translated: CASGTLSSYNEQFF.

This clonotype was found many times. V is TRBV5-1 and J is TRBJ2-5; D might be TRBD1 (5 bases). The CDR3 covers 14 residues. Germline V gene sequence: CDR1 SGHRS, CDR2 YFSETQ. The V end lost 0 bases, the J end lost 2 bases, and 8 bases lay between the germline ends. The DNA of the CDR3 is TGCGCCAGCAGCTTGGACAGGTTGCAAGAGACCCAGTACTTC. This codes for CASSLDRLQETQYF. The variable domain in full, completed from reference TRBV5-1 and TRBJ2-5, reads KAGVTQTPRYLIKTRGQQVTLSCSPISGHRSVSWYQQTPGQGLQFLFEYFSETQRNKGNFPGRFSGRQFSNSRSEMNVSTLELGDSALYLCASSLDRLQETQYFGPGTRLLVL.

This clonotype was recorded a few times. The genes are TRBV6-5 and TRBJ2-7; D remains ambiguous. Germline CDR1 MNHEY, CDR2 SVGAGI. This CDR3 has 11 residues. V was trimmed by 6 bases and J by 6 bases, leaving 9 bases between them. CDR3 protein: CASSPGSEQYF. For the CDR3, the DNA is TGTGCCAGCAGCCCCGGTAGCGAGCAGTACTTC.

This clonotype has ten or more counts. CDR3 in amino acids: CSVTGSGANVLTF. Here the CDR3 DNA reads TGCAGCGTCACTGGGTCTGGGGCCAACGTCCTGACTTTC. The chain recombines TRBV29-1 with TRBJ2-6; D gene ambiguous. The germline V gene encodes CDR1 SQVTM and CDR2 ANQGSEA. V lost 6 bases to trimming and J lost 1 base, with 7 bases between them. This CDR3 is built from 13 residues.

This clonotype was picked up many times. The chain links TRBV9 to TRBJ2-3; TRBD2 is a possible D gene (5 bases). The V gene lost 0 bases and the J gene lost 6 bases, with 17 bases spanning the gap. Germline assignment: CDR1 SGDLS and CDR2 YYNGEE. The CDR3 has 16 residues. CDR3 protein: CASSVAGLSGLDTQYF. The CDR3 DNA follows: TGTGCCAGCAGCGTAGCTGGACTGAGTGGTTTGGATACGCAGTATTTT.

The chain has TRBV11-3 and TRBJ2-1; TRBD1 or TRBD2 may be the D gene (5 bases each). CDR3 length: 13 residues. CDR1 and CDR2 (germline): SGHNT, YENEEA. Trimming shortened V by 6 bases and J by 10 bases, and 16 bases separated the two germline ends. The CDR3 spells CASRIGELQEQFF. CDR3 coding DNA: TGTGCCAGCAGAATAGGGGAGTTACAGGAGCAGTTCTTC. The variable domain in full, with the rest retrieved from reference TRBV11-3 and TRBJ2-1, is EAGVVQSPRYKIIEKKQPVAFWCNPISGHNTLYWYLQNLGQGPELLIRYENEEAVDDSQLPKDRFSAERLKGVDSTLKIQPAELGDSAVYLCASRIGELQEQFFGPGTRLTVL.

This clonotype is labeled as medium-sized. The chain joins TRBV15 to TRBJ2-3; D remains unclear. Germline CDR1 LNHNV, CDR2 YYDKDF (reference sequence). V dropped 0 bases and J dropped 3 bases, with 7 bases sitting between them. CDR3 length: 14 residues. The CDR3 sequence: CATSRELNTDTQYF. Here the CDR3 DNA reads TGTGCCACCAGCAGAGAACTGAATACAGATACGCAGTATTTT. Complete variable domain (other parts from reference TRBV15 and TRBJ2-3): DAMVIQNPRYQVTQFGKPVTLSCSQTLNHNVMYWYQQKSSQAPKLLFHYYDKDFNNEADTPDNFQSRRPNTSFCFLDIRSPGLGDTAMYLCATSRELNTDTQYFGPGTRLTVL.

The genes are TRBV20-1 and TRBJ2-7, with TRBD2 matching 8 bases. The trim removed 1 base at V and 3 bases at J, leaving 11 bases unmatched. Germline lookup yields CDR1 DFQATT and CDR2 SNEGSKA (reference sequence). This CDR3 spans 16 amino acids. The CDR3 loop is CSARVGSREGVYEQYF. For the CDR3, the DNA is TGCAGTGCTAGAGTTGGTTCTCGGGAGGGAGTCTACGAGCAGTACTTC.